Each of the 15 T cell receptor beta chains below was sequenced from the same sample in a study of blood T cell repertoires in COVID-19. Generated by immunoSEQ multiplex PCR, the TCRdb table keeps only in-frame clones and is missing some. Among about 190,000 clones listed, 70% to 90% were seen once. The source material was peripheral blood. The receptors derive from a man aged 60 to 75 with active or convalescent COVID-19.

The V and J genes are TRBV5-4 and TRBJ1-1, with 8 bases matching TRBD1. Losses at the gene ends were 0 bases for V and 1 base for J; bases not matched to a gene: 2. Germline CDR1 SGHNT, CDR2 YYREEE (reference sequence). The CDR3 is 15 amino acids. The CDR3: CASSLAGTGNTEAFF. In DNA, the CDR3 is TGTGCCAGCAGCTTGGCCGGGACAGGGAACACTGAAGCTTTCTTT.

V gene TRBV2 combines with J gene TRBJ1-2, with D unresolved. The germline V gene encodes CDR1 SNHLY and CDR2 FYNNEI. The CDR3 length is 13 residues. With 9 bases removed from V and 4 bases from J, the gap between germline ends came to 15 bases. The DNA of the CDR3 is TGTGCCAGTTCAAGCCTCGGCGGCTATGGCTACACCTTC. This codes for CASSSLGGYGYTF.

This clone was picked up one time. The V call is TRBV27, the J call TRBJ1-1; no clear D gene. The CDR3 length is 13 residues. V lost 4 bases, J lost 5 bases, and 11 bases lay in between. Germline CDR1 reads MNHEY; CDR2 reads SMNVEV (reference sequence). This CDR3 is CASSSNRGTEAFF. The CDR3, as DNA: TGTGCCAGCAGTTCCAACCGCGGAACTGAAGCTTTCTTT.

The chain links TRBV6-5 to TRBJ1-1; D unclear. The germline CDR1 and CDR2 sequences are MNHEY and SVGAGI. Trimming removed 7 bases from V and 3 bases from J, with 18 bases in between. This CDR3 spans 15 amino acids. CDR3: CASTPGRSLDTEAFF. The CDR3 DNA sequence: TGTGCCAGCACCCCAGGTCGCAGCTTAGACACTGAAGCTTTCTTT.

This clone was seen ten or more times. The chain is built from TRBV27 and TRBJ1-6; D might be TRBD1 (5 bases). The germline gives CDR1 MNHEY, CDR2 SMNVEV (reference sequence). V was clipped by 4 bases and J by 10 bases, with 23 bases between them. This CDR3 region has 17 residues. The CDR3 DNA reads as TGTGCCAGCAGTTATTCCCGGGGGACGGGGGGGGACTCACCCCTCCACTTT. Its translation: CASSYSRGTGGDSPLHF.

The table lists this clone with a count of one. J is TRBJ1-2 and V is TRBV2, with 7 bases matching TRBD1. The ends lost 2 bases at V and 2 bases at J; junction bases unmatched: 5. Germline assignment: CDR1 SNHLY and CDR2 FYNNEI. This CDR3 contains 15 residues. CDR3 nucleotide sequence: TGTGCCAGCAGTGAATCGGCAGGGGGAAACTATGGCTACACCTTC. Its translation is CASSESAGGNYGYTF.

The J gene is TRBJ1-5, the V gene TRBV5-8, with TRBD1 identical over 9 bases. The germline V gene has CDR1 SGHTS and CDR2 YDEGEE. This CDR3 is built from 15 residues. V was clipped by 4 bases and J by 4 bases; unmatched bases: 6. The CDR3 sequence is CASSPGTGPNQPQHF. CDR3 DNA sequence: TGTGCCAGCAGCCCCGGGACAGGGCCGAATCAGCCCCAGCATTTT.

The CDR3 loop reads CASSPRQGVQETQYF. In nucleotides, the CDR3 is TGTGCCAGCAGCCCTAGACAGGGGGTCCAAGAGACCCAGTACTTC. This chain joins TRBV7-3 and TRBJ2-5; the match to TRBD1 covers 9 bases. The CDR3 runs 15 residues. CDR1 and CDR2 from the germline V gene are SGHTA and FQGTGA. The trim removed 5 bases at V and 1 base at J, leaving 5 bases unmatched. Based on the CDR3 plus reference TRBV7-3 and TRBJ2-5, the full variable domain is GAGVSQTPSNKVTEKGKYVELRCDPISGHTALYWYRQSLGQGPEFLIYFQGTGAADDSGLPNDRFFAVRPEGSVSTLKIQRTERGDSAVYLCASSPRQGVQETQYFGPGTRLLVL.

The genes are TRBV5-8 and TRBJ1-5, with D perhaps matching TRBD1 (6 bases). The CDR3 is 19 amino acids. Per the germline V gene, CDR1 is SGHTS and CDR2 is YDEGEE. The V end was cut by 0 bases, the J end by 9 bases, with 28 bases between. The CDR3 loop reads CASSLVAGGGRGTIRPQHF. The CDR3 DNA follows: TGTGCCAGCAGCTTGGTTGCCGGGGGCGGGAGGGGTACAATCAGGCCCCAGCATTTT.

This clone has only one observation. The chain is built from TRBV11-2 and TRBJ2-6; unclear D gene. CDR3 size: 17 residues. V was trimmed by 5 bases and J by 5 bases, leaving 19 bases between them. CDR1 and CDR2 from the germline V gene are SGHAT and FQNNGV. The CDR3 loop reads CASSQDGSLRRANVLTF. The CDR3 DNA reads as TGTGCCAGCAGCCAAGACGGGTCCCTTAGGAGGGCCAACGTCCTGACTTTC. Supplemented by reference TRBV11-2 and TRBJ2-6, the full variable domain reads EAGVAQSPRYKIIEKRQSVAFWCNPISGHATLYWYQQILGQGPKLLIQFQNNGVVDDSQLPKDRFSAERLKGVDSTLKIQPAKLEDSAVYLCASSQDGSLRRANVLTFGAGSRLTVL.

The V call is TRBV2, the J call TRBJ1-6; perhaps TRBD1 as D (5 bases). CDR3 length: 13 amino acids. Germline-derived CDR1 and CDR2 are SNHLY and FYNNEI. The V and J ends lost 6 bases and 10 bases respectively, with 13 bases between them. The CDR3 loop is CASRGREGSPLHF. The CDR3 DNA reads TGTGCCAGCAGGGGCAGGGAAGGATCACCCCTCCACTTT. The full variable domain, in which reference TRBV2 and TRBJ1-6 provide the parts outside the CDR3, is EPEVTQTPSHQVTQMGQEVILRCVPISNHLYFYWYRQILGQKVEFLVSFYNNEISEKSEIFDDQFSVERPDGSNFTLKIRSTKLEDSAMYFCASRGREGSPLHFGNGTRLTVT.

V is TRBV5-4 and J is TRBJ1-1; possible D gene TRBD1, 5 bases. CDR3 length: 15 amino acids. Germline V gene lookup returns CDR1 SGHNT and CDR2 YYREEE (reference sequence). The germline V and J ends were trimmed by 4 bases and 0 bases, with 13 bases remaining between them. CDR3 in amino acids: CASSLTGGVNTEAFF. CDR3 nucleotides: TGTGCCAGCAGCCTAACCGGGGGTGTGAACACTGAAGCTTTCTTT.

This clone was recorded once. The gene calls are TRBV12-5 and TRBJ1-1; TRBD1 might be the D (6 bases). The CDR3 is 16 amino acids. The V gene lost 0 bases and the J gene lost 3 bases, with 14 bases spanning the gap. Germline assignment: CDR1 LGHNT and CDR2 FRNRAP. The CDR3 loop reads CASGLVLGQPYTEAFF. The CDR3 region has the DNA TGTGCTAGTGGTTTGGTGTTAGGACAGCCTTACACTGAAGCTTTCTTT.

The CDR3 here is CASSTDPGGWTEAFF. In DNA, the CDR3 is TGTGCCAGCAGCACCGACCCGGGGGGGTGGACTGAAGCTTTCTTT. V is TRBV5-4 and J is TRBJ1-1; possible D gene TRBD1, 5 bases. CDR3 size: 15 residues. With 4 bases removed from V and 5 bases from J, the gap between germline ends came to 18 bases. The germline V gene encodes CDR1 SGHNT and CDR2 YYREEE (reference sequence).

This clone is a singleton in its sample. The gene calls are TRBV20-1 and TRBJ1-2; D uncertain. Trimming removed 6 bases from V and 1 base from J, with 6 bases in between. The germline CDR1 and CDR2 sequences are DFQATT and SNEGSKA (reference sequence). The CDR3 is made up of 11 amino acids. The CDR3 nucleotides read TGCAGTGCCAGCGTTAACTATGGCTACACCTTC. Translating it yields CSASVNYGYTF.